Below, one T cell receptor (beta chain) is given with its context. Its antigen remains unidentified. These data belong to a study of T-cell memory formation after mild COVID-19. Notes on the study in general: Cross-reactive memory appears to have joined, as suggested by some responding clones showing up in pre-infection memory. Largely, contracting CD4+ clones fell within CM and EM, and contracting CD8+ clones within EMRA. Contracting clones from day 15 to 85 had balanced CD4/CD8; later expanders favoured CD4+.

Germline lookup yields CDR1 DFQATT and CDR2 SNEGSKA (reference sequence). V was clipped by 2 bases and J by 1 base; unmatched bases: 2. The CDR3 runs to 15 residues. UMIs and sample barcodes were carried by the TCR alpha and TCR beta cDNA libraries that 5'RACE produced using constant-segment primers. TCRdb analysed the 5' RACE reads with MiXCR anew, one entry per CDR3 protein. This table has hundreds of thousands of distinct CDR3 sequences, about 20% appearing once. Sequenced input: PBMCs or a T cell subset sorted from them (not recorded which). The source is an adult woman who had mild COVID-19 (a few samples of this study predate the infection). Cell type and time point are not known. The chain has TRBV20-1 and TRBJ2-5, with 12 bases that match TRBD2. CDR3 residues: CSARRLAGVQETQYF. The CDR3 bases are TGCAGTGCTAGACGACTAGCGGGGGTCCAAGAGACCCAGTACTTC.